This T cell receptor (beta chain) was obtained from a study of shared clonotypes between healthy human individuals. Comment on this clone: Its antigen is as yet unknown.

Study-wide points: Limited genetic and exposure-history diversity came from having few donors.

It was at deep level that the assay was run. Tens of thousands of T cell genomes, or about 270 ng DNA, went into replicate PCRs of unsorted PBMC. Original data processing: Without quality scores, immunoSEQ junctional reads could not be filtered like full-length reads. The method was immunoSEQ multiplex PCR; TCRdb's version includes in-frame clones alone and lacks a portion of them. V and J calls and clone size are copied from that table; D and trimming were computed from the DNA. The sample shows some 500,000 clones, approximately 77% of them seen only once. The specimen was PBMCs. The clonotype originates from a woman between 40 and 55 years old in good health. Some clones in this sample may be carry-over from other donors' samples.

CDR3 region: CASSPTGGWDEQFF. The CDR3 DNA reads TGTGCCAGCAGCCCGACAGGGGGCTGGGATGAGCAGTTCTTC. This sequence joins TRBV7-6 and TRBJ2-1; 10 nucleotides match TRBD1. Germline-derived CDR1 and CDR2 are SGHVS and FNYEAQ. The CDR3 consists of 14 residues. J lost 8 bases, V lost 5 bases, and 6 bases had no gene match.